Below are 31 T cell receptor beta chains sequenced from a single sample in a study of beta chain features in type 1 diabetes. Study-wide results and caveats: For Type 1 diabetes patients, all four CD4+ subsets carried TCRB CDR3s that were moderately but significantly shorter.

The authors reverse transcribed all of the isolated RNA, so sequencing captured expressed TCRB transcripts. Measured with immunoSEQ multiplex PCR; TCRdb has only the in-frame clones, and not every one. The sample records some 640,000 clones, around 15% being singletons. The antigens these receptors bind are not known. The sequencing sample was made of naive CD4+ T cells from blood. The receptors originated from a man aged 18 to 29 with type 1 diabetes.

CDR3 sequence: CASSSQRGNYGYTF. The CDR3 DNA reads as TGTGCCAGCAGTTCCCAGCGGGGCAACTATGGCTACACCTTC. The genes are TRBV6-6 and TRBJ1-2, with D perhaps TRBD1 (5 bases). This CDR3 has 14 amino acids. Germline V lookup: CDR1 MNHNY, CDR2 SVGAGI (reference sequence). V shed 4 bases and J shed 2 bases, with 11 bases lying between them.

V usage is TRBV30 and J usage is TRBJ1-6; possible D gene TRBD1, 5 bases. This CDR3 spans 15 amino acids. CDR1 is GTSNPN, CDR2 SVGIG, per germline (reference sequence). V was clipped by 0 bases and J by 6 bases, with 12 bases between them. The CDR3 protein is CAWSVRGLLNSPLHF. The CDR3 bases are TGTGCCTGGAGTGTACGGGGACTGCTTAATTCACCCCTCCACTTT.

The CDR3 protein is CASSLVTGEKLFF. The CDR3 bases are TGCGCCAGCAGCTTGGTGACAGGTGAAAAACTGTTTTTT. This chain joins TRBV5-1 and TRBJ1-4; weak D call: TRBD1 (6 bases). Germline loops: CDR1 SGHRS, CDR2 YFSETQ. The ends were cut back, 0 bases at V and 7 bases at J, with 7 bases in the middle. The CDR3 consists of 13 residues. Combining the CDR3 with reference TRBV5-1 and TRBJ1-4 gives the whole variable domain KAGVTQTPRYLIKTRGQQVTLSCSPISGHRSVSWYQQTPGQGLQFLFEYFSETQRNKGNFPGRFSGRQFSNSRSEMNVSTLELGDSALYLCASSLVTGEKLFFGSGTQLSVL.

This clone showed up just a few times. V gene TRBV19 combines with J gene TRBJ1-1; 7 bases line up with TRBD1. V shed 7 bases, J shed 0 bases, and the junction held 11 bases outside the gene matches. Per the germline V gene, CDR1 is LNHDA and CDR2 is SQIVND (reference sequence). The CDR3 is 16 residues long. The CDR3 nucleotides are TGTGCCAGTAACAGACAGGGCGCGTTCCTGAACACTGAAGCTTTCTTT. This sequence encodes CASNRQGAFLNTEAFF.

The chain joins TRBV29-1 to TRBJ1-2, with D maybe TRBD1 (5 bases). The CDR3 is 14 residues long. From germline, CDR1 is SQVTM and CDR2 ANQGSEA. Trimming took off 1 base at V and 5 bases at J, with 14 bases between the two ends. The CDR3 protein is CSVEGGHRLYGYTF. The DNA of the CDR3 is TGCAGCGTTGAAGGGGGCCACCGCTTATATGGCTACACCTTC.

This clone was seen more than once but under ten times. The chain joins TRBV9 to TRBJ1-3; D is uncertain. Looked up from germline, CDR1 is SGDLS and CDR2 is YYNGEE. V gave up 0 bases and J gave up 4 bases, with 14 bases separating them. This CDR3 has 16 amino acids. CDR3 amino acids: CASSVGGALNGNTIYF. CDR3 sequence (DNA): TGTGCCAGCAGCGTAGGGGGAGCTCTGAACGGAAACACCATATATTTT.

The chain carries TRBV30 and TRBJ2-7; tentative D call: TRBD1 (6 bases). Trimming shortened V by 7 bases and J by 4 bases, and 20 bases separated the two germline ends. Germline loops: CDR1 GTSNPN, CDR2 SVGIG (reference sequence). The CDR3 length is 14 residues. The CDR3: CASSSRGTWYEQYF. The DNA of the CDR3 is TGTGCCTCCTCTTCGAGGGGGACGTGGTACGAGCAGTACTTC. Full variable domain (rest looked up from reference TRBV30 and TRBJ2-7): SQTIHQWPATLVQPVGSPLSLECTVEGTSNPNLYWYRQAAGRGLQLLFYSVGIGQISSEVPQNLSASRPQDRQFILSSKKLLLSDSGFYLCASSSRGTWYEQYFGPGTRLTVT.

The CDR3 is CASSLEVAGSYNEQFF. Here the CDR3 DNA reads TGTGCCAGCAGCTTAGAGGTAGCGGGGTCCTACAATGAGCAGTTCTTC. V usage is TRBV7-9 and J usage is TRBJ2-1; 8 nucleotides line up with TRBD2. From germline, CDR1 is SEHNR and CDR2 FQNEAQ (reference sequence). This CDR3 comprises 16 residues. The V and J ends lost 1 base and 1 base, in that order; junction bases with no gene match: 3.

This clone has just a few counts. The chain is built from TRBV2 and TRBJ1-2, with D maybe TRBD1 (5 bases). Germline-derived CDR1 and CDR2 are SNHLY and FYNNEI. V lost 6 bases and J lost 3, with 14 bases in between. This CDR3 contains 14 residues. The DNA of the CDR3 is TGTGCCAGCAGAGGGGACGGCTTGTACTATGGCTACACCTTC. The encoded protein is CASRGDGLYYGYTF.

This clone was counted a few times. V gene TRBV18 combines with J gene TRBJ1-1; D gene ambiguous. CDR3 size: 13 residues. The germline V and J ends were trimmed by 3 bases and 11 bases, with 16 bases remaining between them. Looked up from germline, CDR1 is KGHSH and CDR2 is LQKENI. CDR3 nucleotide sequence: TGTGCCAGCTCACCGGAGAGAGCCCTCCACGCTTTCTTT. It specifies CASSPERALHAFF.

The chain is built from TRBV25-1 and TRBJ1-2, with D hard to call. Between the trimmed V and J ends, which lost 5 bases and 7 bases, there was a span of 14 bases. This CDR3 spans 13 amino acids. CDR1 MGHDK and CDR2 SYGVNS come from the germline V gene. CDR3 sequence: CASSQDPLFGYTF. In nucleotides, the CDR3 is TGTGCCAGCAGTCAAGATCCTTTATTTGGCTACACCTTC.

V and J are TRBV5-1 and TRBJ2-3; 7 nucleotides agree with TRBD2. The J segment lost 2 bases and the V segment lost 4 bases, leaving 13 bases of the junction unmatched. CDR1 is SGHRS and CDR2 is YFSETQ in the germline V gene. The CDR3 runs to 17 residues. CDR3 coding DNA: TGCGCCAGCAGCCTCCTGGAGGGAGGGCCGACCACAGATACGCAGTATTTT. It is translated as CASSLLEGGPTTDTQYF.

This clone was recorded a few times. The chain is built from TRBV5-1 and TRBJ2-7; D not resolved. Germline-derived CDR1 and CDR2 are SGHRS and YFSETQ. This CDR3 has 12 residues. Trimming shortened V by 3 bases and J by 6 bases, and 10 bases separated the two germline ends. Here the CDR3 reads CASSSFDSEQYF. Written as DNA, the CDR3 is TGCGCCAGCAGCTCCTTTGATTCCGAGCAGTACTTC.

In this sample, this clone turned up a few times. The chain employs TRBV29-1 and TRBJ1-4; D is unclear. The CDR3 has 11 amino acids. Trimming removed 7 bases from V and 7 bases from J, with 10 bases in between. Germline CDR1 reads SQVTM; CDR2 reads ANQGSEA. The DNA for the CDR3 is TGCAGCGCCCGAGGCGGTGAAAAACTGTTTTTT. Translating gives CSARGGEKLFF. Supplemented by reference TRBV29-1 and TRBJ1-4, the full variable domain reads SAVISQKPSRDICQRGTSLTIQCQVDSQVTMMFWYRQQPGQSLTLIATANQGSEATYESGFVIDKFPISRPNLTFSTLTVSNMSPEDSSIYLCSARGGEKLFFGSGTQLSVL.

CDR3 region: CASSPGLANTQYF. In DNA, the CDR3 is TGCGCCAGCAGCCCCGGACTAGCCAATACGCAGTATTTT. This chain links TRBV4-1 with TRBJ2-3; 8 nucleotides agree with TRBD2. Germline values: CDR1 MGHRA, CDR2 YSYEKL. V shed 4 bases, J shed 7 bases, and the junction held 4 bases outside the gene matches. This CDR3 contains 13 residues.

V and J are TRBV27 and TRBJ2-3; 7 bases align to TRBD1. This CDR3 has 15 amino acids. Germline V gene lookup returns CDR1 MNHEY and CDR2 SMNVEV (reference sequence). Trimming cost V 8 bases and J 5 bases; bases outside gene matches: 13. The CDR3 nucleotides read TGTGCCAGCTCATCCCCAGACAGGGAAATAGATACGCAGTATTTT. This translates into CASSSPDREIDTQYF.

The rearrangement joins TRBV27 to TRBJ2-1; TRBD2 aligns across 8 bases. Germline values: CDR1 MNHEY, CDR2 SMNVEV (reference sequence). This CDR3 contains 23 residues. V shed 7 bases and J 6 bases; nucleotides not matched to a gene: 35. CDR3 sequence: CASTIFGERESLRSSPRANEQFF. The CDR3 DNA reads TGTGCCAGCACTATTTTTGGGGAGCGGGAGTCTTTAAGGTCGTCGCCGCGGGCCAATGAGCAGTTCTTC.

The chain uses TRBV18 and TRBJ1-1; TRBD1 agrees at 8 bases. V shed 3 bases and J 1 base; nucleotides not matched to a gene: 7. The CDR3 loop spans 16 amino acids. Germline V lookup: CDR1 KGHSH, CDR2 LQKENI. CDR3 nucleotides: TGTGCCAGCTCACCTTTTACAGGGACAGGGAACACTGAAGCTTTCTTT. As protein: CASSPFTGTGNTEAFF.

The J gene is TRBJ2-1, the V gene TRBV29-1; 12 nucleotides line up with TRBD2. The CDR3 is 13 amino acids. Looked up from germline, CDR1 is SQVTM and CDR2 is ANQGSEA. V dropped 6 bases and J dropped 4; count of bases not matched to a gene: 1. The CDR3 region is CSVTSGGYNEQFF. The CDR3 DNA is TGCAGCGTGACTAGCGGGGGATACAATGAGCAGTTCTTC.

The V gene is TRBV19, the J gene TRBJ2-3; D gene ambiguous. Trimming cost V 7 bases and J 4 bases, with 15 bases left between them. Germline-derived CDR1 and CDR2 are LNHDA and SQIVND (reference sequence). The CDR3 is 14 amino acids. The CDR3 DNA reads as TGTGCCAGTACCCTGGGCCCGGCCGCAGATACGCAGTATTTT. This codes for CASTLGPAADTQYF.

The rearrangement joins TRBV28 to TRBJ2-4; a possible D gene is TRBD1 (7 bases). The V gene's germline CDR1 is MDHEN and CDR2 SYDVKM. Between the trimmed V and J ends, which lost 2 bases and 10 bases, there was a span of 12 bases. The CDR3 has 13 residues. The CDR3 reads CASSLGGTAIQYF. The CDR3, as DNA: TGTGCCAGCAGTTTAGGAGGGACAGCTATTCAGTACTTC.

Regarding this clone: This CDR3 is also generated by other DNA sequences in the sample. V usage is TRBV30 and J usage is TRBJ2-1, with TRBD2 identical over 9 bases. The trim removed 1 base at V and 4 bases at J, leaving 2 bases unmatched. The CDR3 is made up of 14 amino acids. Germline CDR1 GTSNPN, CDR2 SVGIG (reference sequence). The CDR3 DNA sequence: TGTGCCTGGAGTGCCCTAGCGGGGTACAATGAGCAGTTCTTC. Its translation: CAWSALAGYNEQFF.

This clone has more than one count but fewer than ten. The chain recombines TRBV11-2 with TRBJ2-5; D may be TRBD1 (5 bases). V lost 7 bases, J lost 1 base, and 22 bases lay in between. Germline assignment: CDR1 SGHAT and CDR2 FQNNGV. CDR3 length equals 17 residues. CDR3 in DNA: TGTGCCAGCACCCGTCGCCGGGCGAGTGGGGCCCAAGAGACCCAGTACTTC. It translates to CASTRRRASGAQETQYF.

This clone was found a few times. The chain recombines TRBV7-8 with TRBJ1-4; 7 bases fit TRBD1. This CDR3 has 14 amino acids. V was pared by 1 base and J by 8 bases, with 4 bases of the junction left unmatched. Germline CDR1 SGHVS, CDR2 FQNEAQ. The CDR3 region is CASSLGGGDEKLFF. The CDR3 nucleotides are TGTGCCAGCAGCTTAGGAGGGGGCGACGAAAAACTGTTTTTT.

The rearrangement joins TRBV9 to TRBJ2-3; maybe TRBD2 (6 bases). Germline CDR1 and CDR2: SGDLS and YYNGEE. The CDR3 spans 13 residues. The ends were cut back, 4 bases at V and 4 bases at J, with 10 bases in the middle. The CDR3 coding sequence is TGTGCCAGCAGCCGGGGAGGTTCAGATACGCAGTATTTT. Encoded protein: CASSRGGSDTQYF.

This clone has just a few counts. CDR3 residues: CASSQGPGQGYGYTF. In DNA form, the CDR3 reads TGTGCCAGCAGCCAAGGCCCGGGACAGGGGTATGGCTACACCTTC. V gene TRBV4-2 combines with J gene TRBJ1-2; 10 bases are a match to TRBD1. Germline V gene data show CDR1 as LGHNA and CDR2 as YNFKEQ. V was clipped by 1 base and J by 5 bases; unmatched bases: 4. This CDR3 contains 15 residues.

The chain couples TRBV29-1 to TRBJ2-2; 10 positions agree with TRBD2. This CDR3 region has 12 residues. V lost 6 bases and J lost 6; bases outside the gene matches: 1. Germline V CDR1 and CDR2: SQVTM, ANQGSEA. Here the CDR3 reads CSVAGGPGELFF. CDR3 coding DNA: TGCAGCGTAGCGGGAGGGCCCGGGGAGCTGTTTTTT.

The chain combines TRBV5-4 with TRBJ1-2; a possible D gene is TRBD1 (6 bases). Germline V CDR1 and CDR2: SGHNT, YYREEE (reference sequence). Between the trimmed V and J ends, which lost 0 bases and 0 bases, there was a span of 12 bases. The CDR3 is 16 residues long. CDR3: CASSLAPAGANYGYTF. In DNA, the CDR3 is TGTGCCAGCAGCTTGGCCCCTGCAGGGGCTAACTATGGCTACACCTTC.

This chain's CDR3 is CASRRDGELGYGYTF. The CDR3 region has the DNA TGCGCCAGCCGCCGGGACGGTGAGCTGGGCTATGGCTACACCTTC. V gene TRBV5-1 combines with J gene TRBJ1-2, with D possibly matching TRBD1 (5 bases). The germline V and J ends were trimmed by 7 bases and 4 bases, with 20 bases remaining between them. The CDR3 is 15 residues long. Germline-derived CDR1 and CDR2 are SGHRS and YFSETQ.

The table lists this clone with a few counts. The chain couples TRBV6-6 to TRBJ2-7, with D uncertain. This CDR3 region has 12 residues. Trimming removed 8 bases at V and 2 bases at J, with 10 bases between. Germline CDR1 reads MNHNY; CDR2 reads SVGAGI (reference sequence). The CDR3 nucleotides are TGTGCCAGCTCCAAGGAACCCTACGAGCAGTACTTC. This codes for CASSKEPYEQYF.

This clone has more than one count but fewer than ten. This chain uses TRBV4-1 with TRBJ1-2; D ambiguous. The CDR3 consists of 13 residues. Per the germline V gene, CDR1 is MGHRA and CDR2 is YSYEKL. Trimming shortened V by 5 bases and J by 4 bases, and 11 bases separated the two germline ends. The CDR3 bases are TGCGCCAGCAGCACGGCCCTAGGCTATGGCTACACCTTC. This encodes CASSTALGYGYTF.